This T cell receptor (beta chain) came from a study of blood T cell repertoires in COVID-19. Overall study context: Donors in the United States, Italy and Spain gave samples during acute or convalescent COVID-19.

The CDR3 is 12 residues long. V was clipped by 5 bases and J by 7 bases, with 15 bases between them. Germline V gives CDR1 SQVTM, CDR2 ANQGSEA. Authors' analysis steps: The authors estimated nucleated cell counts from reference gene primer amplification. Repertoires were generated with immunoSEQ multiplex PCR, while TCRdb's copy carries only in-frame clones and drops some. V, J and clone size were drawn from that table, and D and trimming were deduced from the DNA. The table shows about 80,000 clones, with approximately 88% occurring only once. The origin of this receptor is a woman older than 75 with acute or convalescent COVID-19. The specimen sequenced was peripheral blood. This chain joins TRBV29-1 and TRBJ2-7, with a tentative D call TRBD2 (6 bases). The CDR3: CSVSRRAGEQYF. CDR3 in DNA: TGCAGCGTTTCCCGGAGGGCGGGAGAGCAGTACTTC.